These 9 T cell receptor beta chains share one sample of origin, sequenced in a study of T cells in Graves' hyperthyroidism and ophthalmopathy (dated by TCRdb to the late 2010s). The method was multiplex PCR. Sequencing was performed on an Illumina HiSeq 2000. TCR beta CDR3 regions were amplified from RNA transcripts. For the first round of RT-PCR on the TCR CDR3, the HTBI primer set was used together with the Qiagen OneStep RT-PCR kit. TCRdb handled the public reads itself, with Q25 trimming in fastp and clone calling in MiXCR, and kept productive beta chains. Here each entry gathers all rows of one CDR3 protein and keeps the most common genes and DNA. For this sample there are about 480,000 distinct CDR3 sequences; 13% to 15% appear just once. Roughly 17% of the sample belongs to the ten largest clones. Source material: blood. Receptors were obtained from a woman aged 18-29 years with Graves' hyperthyroidism.

This clonotype was detected many times. This CDR3 is CASSYQGTGNQPQHF. As DNA, the CDR3 is TGTGCCAGCAGCTACCAAGGGACGGGCAATCAGCCCCAGCATTTT. The V gene is TRBV5-6, the J gene TRBJ1-5; possible D gene TRBD1, 5 bases. Per the germline V gene, CDR1 is SGHDT and CDR2 is YYEEEE. This CDR3 has 15 amino acids. The germline V and J ends were trimmed by 3 bases and 2 bases, with 12 bases remaining between them. The full variable domain, in which reference TRBV5-6 and TRBJ1-5 provide the parts outside the CDR3, is DAGVTQSPTHLIKTRGQQVTLRCSPKSGHDTVSWYQQALGQGPQFIFQYYEEEERQRGNFPDRFSGHQFPNYSSELNVNALLLGDSALYLCASSYQGTGNQPQHFGDGTRLSIL.

This clonotype was detected many times. The V and J genes are TRBV10-3 and TRBJ1-5; tentative D call: TRBD1 (5 bases). CDR1 and CDR2 (germline): ENHRY, SYGVKD. This CDR3 is 15 amino acids long. V dropped 3 bases and J dropped 4 bases, with 13 bases sitting between them. The CDR3 reads CAISEDGQGNQPQHF. The CDR3 DNA is TGTGCCATCAGTGAAGATGGTCAGGGAAATCAGCCCCAGCATTTT.

This clonotype was recorded many times. The chain combines TRBV27 with TRBJ2-3; D gene uncertain. This CDR3 comprises 16 residues. V dropped 1 base and J dropped 1 base, with 12 bases sitting between them. CDR1 is MNHEY and CDR2 is SMNVEV in the germline V gene (reference sequence). CDR3 DNA sequence: TGTGCCAGCAGTTTATACAAGGGCCCAGGCACAGATACGCAGTATTTT. Translated, it gives CASSLYKGPGTDTQYF.

This clonotype was counted many times. This chain's CDR3 is CASSLGRLLQETQYF. The CDR3 nucleotides read TGTGCCAGCAGCCTCGGGAGGCTCCTCCAAGAGACCCAGTACTTC. This chain links TRBV12-3 or TRBV12-4 with TRBJ2-5, with 7 positions matching TRBD2. This CDR3 has 15 residues. The J segment lost 1 base and the V segment lost 6 bases, leaving 8 bases of the junction unmatched.

This clonotype was counted ten times or more. The rearrangement joins TRBV27 to TRBJ2-1; a weak D match, TRBD1 (5 bases). Trimming shortened V by 6 bases and J by 2 bases, and 17 bases separated the two germline ends. In germline, CDR1 is MNHEY, CDR2 SMNVEV (reference sequence). This CDR3 has 16 residues. This CDR3 reads CASSLEPRETYNEQFF. CDR3 DNA: TGTGCCAGCAGCTTGGAGCCCAGGGAAACCTACAATGAGCAGTTCTTC.

This clonotype was counted ten times or more. This chain uses TRBV12-3 or TRBV12-4 with TRBJ2-7, with 8 bases that match TRBD1. V was pared by 3 bases and J by 6 bases, with 13 bases of the junction left unmatched. The CDR3 runs to 16 residues. In DNA form, the CDR3 reads TGTGCCAGCAGTTTTGGGGCAGGGGGCGGAATTGGCGAGCAGTACGTC. Its translation: CASSFGAGGGIGEQYV.

This clonotype has at least ten counts. This rearrangement joins TRBV20-1 to TRBJ1-2; unclear D gene. This CDR3 has 11 residues. Germline V CDR1 and CDR2: DFQATT, SNEGSKA (reference sequence). The V end lost 6 bases, the J end lost 3 bases, and 8 bases lay between the germline ends. This CDR3 is CSAPLDYGYTF. DNA of the CDR3: TGCAGTGCCCCCCTAGACTATGGCTACACCTTC.

The chain recombines TRBV24-1 with TRBJ2-1, with D perhaps TRBD2 (6 bases). The CDR3 consists of 12 residues. V lost 9 bases to trimming and J lost 5 bases, with 10 bases between them. Per germline, CDR1 KGHDR and CDR2 SFDVKD. The CDR3 reads CATSGVNNEQFF. DNA of the CDR3: TGTGCCACCTCGGGAGTAAACAATGAGCAGTTCTTC.

This clonotype was detected a few times. A single base separates this from a much larger clone, so it may be a read error. The V call is TRBV18, the J call TRBJ2-5; TRBD1 agrees at 7 bases. Looked up from germline, CDR1 is KGHSH and CDR2 is LQKENI. The CDR3 runs 14 residues. CDR3 coding DNA: TGTGCCAGCTCCTCGGGTGGGACAGAAGAGACCCGGTACTTC. Amino acids: CASSSGGTEETRYF.